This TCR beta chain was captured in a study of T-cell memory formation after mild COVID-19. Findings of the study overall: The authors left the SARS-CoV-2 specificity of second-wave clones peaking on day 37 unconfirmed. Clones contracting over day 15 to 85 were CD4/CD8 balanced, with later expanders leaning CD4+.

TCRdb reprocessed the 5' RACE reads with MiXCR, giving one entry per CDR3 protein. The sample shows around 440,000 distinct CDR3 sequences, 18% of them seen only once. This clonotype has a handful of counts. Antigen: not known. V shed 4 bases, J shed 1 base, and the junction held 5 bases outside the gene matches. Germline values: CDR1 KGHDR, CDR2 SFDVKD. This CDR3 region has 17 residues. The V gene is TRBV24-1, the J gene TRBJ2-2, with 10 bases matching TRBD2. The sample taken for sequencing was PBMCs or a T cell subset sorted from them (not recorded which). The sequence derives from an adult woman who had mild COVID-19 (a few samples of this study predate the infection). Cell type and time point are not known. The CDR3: CATSDPRTSGNTGELFF. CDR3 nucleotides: TGTGCCACCAGTGACCCTCGGACTAGCGGGAACACCGGGGAGCTGTTTTTT.